Given below is one TCR beta chain in context. Data came from immunoSEQ multiplex PCR; TCRdb stores just in-frame clones and leaves some out. The sample has about 6,400 clones, about 67% seen once. V lost 10 bases and J lost 0, with 19 bases in between. Looked up from germline, CDR1 is MNHNY and CDR2 is SVGAGI (reference sequence). This CDR3 is built from 16 residues. The record originates from a study of tumor-infiltrating lymphocytes in localized non-small cell lung cancer. V is TRBV6-6 and J is TRBJ1-5; possible D gene TRBD1, 5 bases. The clonotype originates from a human donor with non-small cell lung cancer. Sequenced input: lung tumor tissue. CDR3 sequence (DNA): TGTGCCACCGATCAGCGGGGGGTAAATAGCAATCAGCCCCAGCATTTT. Translating it yields CATDQRGVNSNQPQHF.